One sample yielded the 26 T cell receptor beta chains listed below, sequenced in a study of blood T cell repertoires in COVID-19. The method was immunoSEQ multiplex PCR; TCRdb's version includes in-frame clones alone and lacks a portion of them. This table has hundreds of thousands of clones, roughly 90% appearing once. Sequencing was done on a sample of PBMCs or T cells enriched from blood (not recorded which). These receptors were taken from a woman under 40 who had recovered from COVID-19.

The CDR3 sequence is CASSIPSGVNTGELFF. CDR3 in DNA: TGTGCCAGTAGTATTCCTAGCGGGGTTAACACCGGGGAGCTGTTTTTT. The V call is TRBV19, the J call TRBJ2-2; 9 bases line up with TRBD2. The junction had 4 bases not matched to a gene; V was cut back by 3 bases and J by 2 bases. The CDR3 sequence is 16 residues long. In germline, CDR1 is LNHDA, CDR2 SQIVND (reference sequence).

The V and J genes are TRBV5-1 and TRBJ2-1; the D gene is possibly TRBD1 (5 bases). Germline CDR1 is SGHRS and CDR2 is YFSETQ. This CDR3 is 11 amino acids long. Deletions cut 3 bases from V and 12 bases from J, with 10 bases between. The CDR3 DNA reads as TGCGCCAGCAGCTCAGGGATTTGGCAGTTCTTC. Translated: CASSSGIWQFF.

This chain joins TRBV5-1 and TRBJ2-7; 9 bases map to TRBD1. The V and J ends lost 0 bases and 6 bases, in that order; junction bases with no gene match: 7. The CDR3 runs to 15 residues. Germline assignment: CDR1 SGHRS and CDR2 YFSETQ. The CDR3 coding sequence is TGCGCCAGCAGCTTGGGGGGACAGGGCCCCGGCGAGCAGTACTTC. Its protein is CASSLGGQGPGEQYF.

The chain uses TRBV30 and TRBJ1-5; D is ambiguous. Germline values: CDR1 GTSNPN, CDR2 SVGIG (reference sequence). The CDR3 is 13 amino acids. V lost 0 bases, J lost 4 bases, and 7 bases lay in between. The CDR3 DNA sequence: TGTGCCTGGAGTGTACAGAGTAATCAGCCCCAGCATTTT. It translates to CAWSVQSNQPQHF.

Turning to this clone: At one end the junction does not follow the germline gene, possibly because of a read error. V is TRBV6-5 and J is TRBJ1-6, with 7 bases lining up with TRBD1. The CDR3 has 14 residues. Germline values: CDR1 MNHEY, CDR2 SVGAGI. The CDR3 nucleotides read TGTGCCAGCAGACCGACAGGGTATAGTTCACCCCTCCACTTT. Encoded protein: CASRPTGYSSPLHF.

As concerns this clone: This may arise from a read error, as a much more abundant clone is one base away. Distinct nucleotide sequences in the sample also encode this CDR3. The chain is built from TRBV6-5 and TRBJ2-1, with a possible D match to TRBD1 (6 bases). The V gene's germline CDR1 is MNHEY and CDR2 SVGAGI. The CDR3 runs to 12 residues. V was clipped by 6 bases and J by 9 bases, with 12 bases between them. In DNA, the CDR3 is TGTGCCAGCAGCTACCGAGGGGGTGAGCAGTTCTTC. This translates into CASSYRGGEQFF.

This clone has only a few counts. Just one base apart from a much larger clone, this may be a read error. Other DNA sequences in the sample encode the same CDR3. The chain links TRBV6-5 to TRBJ1-5, with 8 nucleotides matching TRBD1. The CDR3 spans 14 residues. CDR1 is MNHEY, CDR2 SVGAGI, per germline. Germline trimming cut 2 bases from V and 4 bases from J; bases unmatched to any gene: 1. The chain's CDR3 is CASSYGQGNQPQHF. CDR3 DNA: TGTGCCAGCAGTTACGGACAGGGTAATCAGCCCCAGCATTTT.

The chain links TRBV10-2 to TRBJ2-7; no definite D call. CDR1 and CDR2 (germline): WSHSY, SAAADI. The CDR3 has 13 residues. The V and J ends lost 3 bases and 6 bases respectively, with 12 bases between them. The CDR3 nucleotides read TGCGCCAGCAGTGACCCGTACGGGTCCGAGCAGTACTTC. Residues: CASSDPYGSEQYF.

This clone showed up just a few times. This chain joins TRBV10-2 and TRBJ2-2; 7 nucleotides line up with TRBD1. Germline V gene lookup returns CDR1 WSHSY and CDR2 SAAADI. The CDR3 totals 13 residues. The J segment lost 8 bases and the V segment lost 2 bases, leaving 2 bases of the junction unmatched. DNA for the CDR3: TGCGCCAGCAGTGAGAGGGGGCTTGGGGAGCTGTTTTTT. Protein: CASSERGLGELFF.

The genes are TRBV19 and TRBJ1-5; 9 bases line up with TRBD1. The CDR3 length is 13 residues. Trimming cost V 8 bases and J 4 bases; bases outside gene matches: 3. CDR1 is LNHDA, CDR2 SQIVND, per germline (reference sequence). The CDR3 here is CASRGQGNQPQHF. The DNA of the CDR3 is TGTGCCAGTCGGGGACAGGGAAATCAGCCCCAGCATTTT. The whole variable domain, filled in from reference TRBV19 and TRBJ1-5, reads DGGITQSPKYLFRKEGQNVTLSCEQNLNHDAMYWYRQDPGQGLRLIYYSQIVNDFQKGDIAEGYSVSREKKESFPLTVTSAQKNPTAFYLCASRGQGNQPQHFGDGTRLSIL.

The J gene is TRBJ1-1, the V gene TRBV7-2, with D tentatively TRBD1 (5 bases). The CDR3 length is 16 residues. Trimming left V 1 base short and J 0 bases short, with 12 bases between. Germline-derived CDR1 and CDR2 are SGHTA and FQGNSA. CDR3 region: CASSLDRGRVNTEAFF. CDR3 DNA: TGTGCCAGCAGCTTAGACCGTGGCAGGGTGAACACTGAAGCTTTCTTT. The full variable domain, its missing parts supplied by reference TRBV7-2 and TRBJ1-1, is GAGVSQSPSNKVTEKGKDVELRCDPISGHTALYWYRQSLGQGLEFLIYFQGNSAPDKSGLPSDRFSAERTGGSVSTLTIQRTQQEDSAVYLCASSLDRGRVNTEAFFGQGTRLTVV.

On this clone itself: The same CDR3 also results from other DNA sequences found in this sample. The chain's CDR3 is CASSLGAGGPYNEQFF. As DNA, the CDR3 is TGTGCCAGCAGCTTAGGAGCGGGGGGGCCCTACAATGAGCAGTTCTTC. V gene TRBV11-2 combines with J gene TRBJ2-1; 10 bases are a match to TRBD2. This CDR3 contains 16 residues. J gave up 2 bases and V 1 base, and 2 bases lay outside the gene matches. Germline V gene sequence: CDR1 SGHAT, CDR2 FQNNGV.

This chain uses TRBV7-2 with TRBJ1-5, with a weak D call TRBD1 (5 bases). In germline, CDR1 is SGHTA, CDR2 FQGNSA. CDR3 length: 15 amino acids. The ends were cut back, 4 bases at V and 4 bases at J, with 14 bases in the middle. CDR3 DNA: TGTGCCAGCAGCTCCGGGGGAGGGGAAAATCAGCCCCAGCATTTT. It is translated as CASSSGGGENQPQHF.

The V call is TRBV10-1, the J call TRBJ2-7, with 9 bases aligning to TRBD1. V dropped 8 bases and J dropped 2; count of bases not matched to a gene: 1. The CDR3 loop spans 12 amino acids. Germline CDR1 reads WNHNN; CDR2 reads SYGVQD (reference sequence). The CDR3 loop is CASGTGPYEQYF. The CDR3 DNA reads as TGCGCCAGCGGGACAGGGCCCTACGAGCAGTACTTC.

The chain has TRBV30 and TRBJ1-3, with D tentatively TRBD1 (5 bases). The CDR3 covers 16 residues. Trimming took 3 bases from V and 0 from J, leaving 15 bases between them. The germline V gene has CDR1 GTSNPN and CDR2 SVGIG (reference sequence). CDR3 region: CAWSTGDSYSGNTIYF. DNA of the CDR3: TGTGCCTGGAGCACGGGGGACTCTTACTCTGGAAACACCATATATTTT.

The J gene is TRBJ2-7, the V gene TRBV6-5; 7 nucleotides line up with TRBD1. Germline V gene lookup returns CDR1 MNHEY and CDR2 SVGAGI. This CDR3 has 14 residues. V lost 5 bases and J lost 0; bases outside the gene matches: 4. The CDR3 nucleotides read TGTGCCAGCAGTAAATGGGACAGCTCCTACGAGCAGTACTTC. Translating gives CASSKWDSSYEQYF.

J is TRBJ1-2 and V is TRBV5-6; tentatively, D is TRBD1 (5 bases). The CDR3 is 14 amino acids. CDR1 and CDR2 (germline): SGHDT, YYEEEE. V lost 4 bases to trimming and J lost 3 bases, with 13 bases between them. Here the CDR3 DNA reads TGTGCCAGCAGCCGCGACGGGGGTGACTATGGCTACACCTTC. Translated: CASSRDGGDYGYTF.

The CDR3 DNA sequence: TGTGCCATCAGCCCGGGACAAAAGACTGAAGCTTTCTTT. Amino acid sequence: CAISPGQKTEAFF. The chain recombines TRBV10-3 with TRBJ1-1, with D possibly TRBD1 on 6 matching bases. CDR1 and CDR2 from the germline V gene are ENHRY and SYGVKD. The germline V and J ends were trimmed by 6 bases and 5 bases, with 13 bases remaining between them. CDR3 size: 13 residues.

This chain connects TRBV9 to TRBJ2-3; a possible D gene is TRBD2 (5 bases). CDR1 SGDLS and CDR2 YYNGEE come from the germline V gene. CDR3 size: 13 residues. Trimming took off 0 bases at V and 10 bases at J, with 12 bases between the two ends. CDR3 in DNA: TGTGCCAGCAGCGTAGAACCACGGGATGCGCAGTATTTT. It yields the protein CASSVEPRDAQYF.

In DNA, the CDR3 is TGTGCCAGTAGCCCTTGGGGGGCTGGAAACACCATATATTTT. Amino acid sequence: CASSPWGAGNTIYF. V gene TRBV19 combines with J gene TRBJ1-3; perhaps TRBD1 as D (5 bases). The CDR3 has 14 residues. Trimming took 6 bases from V and 2 from J, leaving 11 bases between them. Germline CDR1 reads LNHDA; CDR2 reads SQIVND (reference sequence). The variable domain in full, with the rest retrieved from reference TRBV19 and TRBJ1-3, is DGGITQSPKYLFRKEGQNVTLSCEQNLNHDAMYWYRQDPGQGLRLIYYSQIVNDFQKGDIAEGYSVSREKKESFPLTVTSAQKNPTAFYLCASSPWGAGNTIYFGEGSWLTVV.

This clone was observed a handful of times. The chain recombines TRBV7-9 with TRBJ2-2; the D gene is possibly TRBD2 (5 bases). The CDR3 loop spans 16 amino acids. CDR1 SEHNR and CDR2 FQNEAQ come from the germline V gene (reference sequence). V lost 3 bases and J 6 bases, leaving 17 bases between the germline ends. CDR3 loop: CASSFYRLGGAGELFF. The CDR3 DNA sequence: TGTGCCAGCAGCTTTTATAGGTTAGGAGGCGCCGGGGAGCTGTTTTTT. The full variable domain, its missing parts supplied by reference TRBV7-9 and TRBJ2-2, is DTGVSQNPRHKITKRGQNVTFRCDPISEHNRLYWYRQTLGQGPEFLTYFQNEAQLEKSRLLSDRFSAERPKGSFSTLEIQRTEQGDSAMYLCASSFYRLGGAGELFFGEGSRLTVL.

The chain combines TRBV5-1 with TRBJ1-4; D is possibly TRBD1 (6 bases). V was cut by 1 base and J by 0 bases, with 10 bases left in between. CDR3 length: 16 residues. Germline V CDR1 and CDR2: SGHRS, YFSETQ. The CDR3, as DNA: TGCGCCAGCAGCTTGTTAGCAGGGGCAACTAATGAAAAACTGTTTTTT. This translates into CASSLLAGATNEKLFF.

This chain uses TRBV5-6 with TRBJ1-1, with D tentatively TRBD1 (5 bases). V was shortened by 3 bases and J by 0 bases, with 15 bases between the two germline ends. This CDR3 is 16 amino acids long. The germline V gene encodes CDR1 SGHDT and CDR2 YYEEEE. In nucleotides, the CDR3 is TGTGCCAGCAGCTCCAACATCAGGGACTTGAACACTGAAGCTTTCTTT. Protein sequence: CASSSNIRDLNTEAFF.

The chain joins TRBV21-1 to TRBJ2-1; the D call of TRBD2 is as the table states it, not checked on the DNA. TRBV21-1 is described as a pseudogene. The CDR3 contains 19 residues. This CDR3 reads CASSKEVNGTSESQNEQFF. The CDR3 DNA is TGTGCCAGCAGCAAAGAAGTCAACGGGACTAGCGAGTCCCAAAATGAGCAGTTCTTC.

This chain connects TRBV11-2 to TRBJ1-4; D not resolved. V was clipped by 0 bases and J by 7 bases, with 9 bases between them. This CDR3 is built from 14 residues. The germline V gene has CDR1 SGHAT and CDR2 FQNNGV. Written as DNA, the CDR3 is TGTGCCAGCAGCTTAGACAGGAGGGTTGAAAAACTGTTTTTT. This gives the protein CASSLDRRVEKLFF. Filled out from reference TRBV11-2 and TRBJ1-4, the complete variable domain reads EAGVAQSPRYKIIEKRQSVAFWCNPISGHATLYWYQQILGQGPKLLIQFQNNGVVDDSQLPKDRFSAERLKGVDSTLKIQPAKLEDSAVYLCASSLDRRVEKLFFGSGTQLSVL.

J is TRBJ1-2 and V is TRBV6-5; D not resolved. The CDR3 is 12 residues long. Germline V gives CDR1 MNHEY, CDR2 SVGAGI. V was cut by 7 bases and J by 2 bases, with 8 bases left in between. The CDR3 region is CASNSPNYGYTF. The CDR3 DNA sequence: TGTGCCAGCAACAGTCCCAACTATGGCTACACCTTC.